This T cell receptor (beta chain) was profiled in a study of regulatory T cells in long-lasting Graves disease. The study's findings and limits: Those with persistent disease had in common more public clonotypes (2,741) than new patients (approximately 970).

The sample holds many counts of this clonotype. The target antigen is unknown. Time point meaning: newly diagnosed GD, antithyroid drugs for less than 3 months. RNA extracted from PBMCs served as the sequencing template. The diagnosis of Graves' disease used American Thyroid Association guidelines. In this cohort, patients came from an endocrinology department located in Xi'an, China. Library construction for TCR beta used iRepertoire HTBI primers and Arm-PCR of CDR3 regions. Via MiXCR, TCRdb re-called the multiplex PCR reads, giving one row per CDR3 protein. Of hundreds of thousands of distinct CDR3 sequences listed, about a sixth are singletons. Material: peripheral blood mononuclear cells (PBMCs), obtained at new diagnosis, from a patient treated with antithyroid drugs. This clonotype was sampled from a female donor with Graves disease.

The chain's CDR3 is CASSGQGLNRRPYNSPLHF. As DNA, the CDR3 is TGTGCCAGCTCCGGACAGGGATTAAATCGGCGCCCCTATAATTCACCCCTCCACTTT. The rearrangement joins TRBV2 to TRBJ1-6; 8 bases map to TRBD1. The CDR3 length is 19 residues. The junction had 17 bases not matched to a gene; V was cut back by 8 bases and J by 2 bases. The V gene's germline CDR1 is SNHLY and CDR2 FYNNEI.